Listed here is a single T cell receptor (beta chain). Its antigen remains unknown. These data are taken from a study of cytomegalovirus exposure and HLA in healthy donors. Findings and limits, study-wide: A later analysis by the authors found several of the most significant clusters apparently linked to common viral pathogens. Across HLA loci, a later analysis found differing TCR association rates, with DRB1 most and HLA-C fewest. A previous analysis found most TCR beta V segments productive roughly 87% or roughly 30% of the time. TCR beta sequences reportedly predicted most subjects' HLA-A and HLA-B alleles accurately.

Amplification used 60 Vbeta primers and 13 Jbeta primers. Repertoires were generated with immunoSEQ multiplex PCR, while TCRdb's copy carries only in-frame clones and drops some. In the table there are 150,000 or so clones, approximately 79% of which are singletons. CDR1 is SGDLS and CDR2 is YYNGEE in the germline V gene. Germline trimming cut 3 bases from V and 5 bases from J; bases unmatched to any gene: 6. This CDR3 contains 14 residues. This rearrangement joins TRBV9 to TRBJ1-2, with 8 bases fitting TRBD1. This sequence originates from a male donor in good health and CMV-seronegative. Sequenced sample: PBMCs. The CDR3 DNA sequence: TGTGCCAGCAGCGCCGGGACAGGCTTATATGGCTACACCTTC. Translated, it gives CASSAGTGLYGYTF.